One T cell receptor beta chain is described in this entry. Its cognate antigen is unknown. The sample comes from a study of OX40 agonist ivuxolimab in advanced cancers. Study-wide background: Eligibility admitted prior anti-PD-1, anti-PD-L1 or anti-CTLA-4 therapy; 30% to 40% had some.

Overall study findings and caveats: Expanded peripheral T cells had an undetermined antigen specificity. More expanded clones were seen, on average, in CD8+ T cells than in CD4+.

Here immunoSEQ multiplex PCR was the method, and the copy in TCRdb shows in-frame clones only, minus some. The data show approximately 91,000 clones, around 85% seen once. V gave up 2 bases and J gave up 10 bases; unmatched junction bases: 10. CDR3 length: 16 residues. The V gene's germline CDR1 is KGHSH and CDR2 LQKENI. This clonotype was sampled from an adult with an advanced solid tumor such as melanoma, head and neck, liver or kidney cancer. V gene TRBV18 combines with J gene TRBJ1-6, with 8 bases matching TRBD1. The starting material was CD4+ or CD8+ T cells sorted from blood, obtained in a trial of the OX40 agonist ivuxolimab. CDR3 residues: CASSPDTGGFKSPLHF. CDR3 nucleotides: TGTGCCAGCTCACCAGATACAGGGGGATTTAAATCACCCCTCCACTTT.